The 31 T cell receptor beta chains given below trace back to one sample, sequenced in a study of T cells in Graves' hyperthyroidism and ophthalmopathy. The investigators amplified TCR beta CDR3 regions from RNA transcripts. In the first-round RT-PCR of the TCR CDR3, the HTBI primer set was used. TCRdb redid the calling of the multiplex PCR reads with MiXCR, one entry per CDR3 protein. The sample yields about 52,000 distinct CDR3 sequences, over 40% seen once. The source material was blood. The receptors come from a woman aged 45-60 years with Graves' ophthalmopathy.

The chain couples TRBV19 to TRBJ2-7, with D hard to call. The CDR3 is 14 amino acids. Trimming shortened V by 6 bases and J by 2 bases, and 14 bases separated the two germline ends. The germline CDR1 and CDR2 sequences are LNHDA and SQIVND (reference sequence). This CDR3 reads CASSTVHGPYEQYF. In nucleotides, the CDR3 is TGTGCCAGTAGCACAGTCCACGGCCCCTACGAGCAGTACTTC.

As DNA, the CDR3 is TGCAGCGTTTCGGATGGGAGGACTAGCGCGTTCAATGAGCAGTTCTTC. It encodes CSVSDGRTSAFNEQFF. The chain links TRBV29-1 to TRBJ2-1; 9 bases are shared with TRBD2. The length of the CDR3 is 16 residues. Germline loops: CDR1 SQVTM, CDR2 ANQGSEA. The trim removed 5 bases at V and 6 bases at J, leaving 14 bases unmatched.

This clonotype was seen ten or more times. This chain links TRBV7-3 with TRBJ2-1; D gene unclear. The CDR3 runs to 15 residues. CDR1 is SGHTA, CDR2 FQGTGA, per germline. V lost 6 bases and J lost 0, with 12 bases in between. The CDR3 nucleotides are TGTGCCAGCAGTCCCAGGAAGAGCTCCTACAATGAGCAGTTCTTC. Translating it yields CASSPRKSSYNEQFF.

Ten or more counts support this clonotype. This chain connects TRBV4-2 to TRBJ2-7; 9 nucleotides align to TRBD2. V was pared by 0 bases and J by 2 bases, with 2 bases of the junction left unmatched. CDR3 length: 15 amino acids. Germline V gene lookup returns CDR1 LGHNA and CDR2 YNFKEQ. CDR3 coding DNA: TGTGCCAGCAGCCAAGATGGCGGGAGGGCCTACGAGCAGTACTTC. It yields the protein CASSQDGGRAYEQYF.

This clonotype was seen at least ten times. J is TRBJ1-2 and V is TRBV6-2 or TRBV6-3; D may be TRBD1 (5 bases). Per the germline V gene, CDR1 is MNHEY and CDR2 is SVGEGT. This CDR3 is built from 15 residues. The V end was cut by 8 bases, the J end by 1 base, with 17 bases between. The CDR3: CASSRPMTDNYGYTF. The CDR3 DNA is TGTGCCAGCTCCCGGCCCATGACAGATAACTATGGCTACACCTTC.

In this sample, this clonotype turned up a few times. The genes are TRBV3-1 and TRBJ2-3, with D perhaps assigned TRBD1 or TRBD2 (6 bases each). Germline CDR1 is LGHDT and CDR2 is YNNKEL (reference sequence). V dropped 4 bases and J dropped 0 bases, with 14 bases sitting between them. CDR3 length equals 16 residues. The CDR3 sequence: CASSRAGGLSTDTQYF. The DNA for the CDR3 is TGTGCCAGCAGCCGAGCTGGGGGGCTCAGCACAGATACGCAGTATTTT.

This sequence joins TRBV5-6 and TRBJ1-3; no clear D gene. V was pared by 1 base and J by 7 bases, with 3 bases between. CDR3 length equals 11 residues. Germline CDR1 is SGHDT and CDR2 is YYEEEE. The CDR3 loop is CASSLWNTIYF. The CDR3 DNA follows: TGTGCCAGCAGCTTGTGGAACACCATATATTTT.

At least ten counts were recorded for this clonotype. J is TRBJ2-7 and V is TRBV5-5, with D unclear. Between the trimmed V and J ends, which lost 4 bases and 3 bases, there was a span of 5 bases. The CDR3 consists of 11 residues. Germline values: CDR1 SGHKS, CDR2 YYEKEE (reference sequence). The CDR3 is CASSPDYEQYF. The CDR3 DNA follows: TGTGCCAGCAGCCCGGACTACGAGCAGTACTTC.

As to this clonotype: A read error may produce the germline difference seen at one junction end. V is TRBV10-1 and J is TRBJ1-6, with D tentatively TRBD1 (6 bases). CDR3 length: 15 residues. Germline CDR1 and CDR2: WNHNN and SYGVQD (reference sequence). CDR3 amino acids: CASGEAGRGHSPLHF. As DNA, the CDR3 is TGCGCCAGCGGTGAAGCGGGACGGGGGCATTCACCCCTCCACTTT.

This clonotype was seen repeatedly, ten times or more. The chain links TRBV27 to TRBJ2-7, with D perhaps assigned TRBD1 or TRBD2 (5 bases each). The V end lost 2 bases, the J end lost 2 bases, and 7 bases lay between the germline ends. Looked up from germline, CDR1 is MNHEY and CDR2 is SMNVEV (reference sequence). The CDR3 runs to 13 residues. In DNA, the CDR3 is TGTGCCAGCAGTTTAGGGACCACCTACGAGCAGTACTTC. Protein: CASSLGTTYEQYF.

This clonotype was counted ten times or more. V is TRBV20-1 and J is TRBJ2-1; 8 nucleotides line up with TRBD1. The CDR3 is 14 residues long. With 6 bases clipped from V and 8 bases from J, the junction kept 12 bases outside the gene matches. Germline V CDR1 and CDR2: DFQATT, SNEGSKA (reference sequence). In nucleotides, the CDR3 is TGCAGTGCCGTCCCCGACAGGGGAGGATATGAGCAGTTCTTC. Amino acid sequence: CSAVPDRGGYEQFF.

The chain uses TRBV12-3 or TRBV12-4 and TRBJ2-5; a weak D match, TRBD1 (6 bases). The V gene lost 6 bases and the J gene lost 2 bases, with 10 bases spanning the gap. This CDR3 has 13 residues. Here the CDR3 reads CASSPTGQETQYF. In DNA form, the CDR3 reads TGTGCCAGCAGCCCTACAGGGCAAGAGACCCAGTACTTC.

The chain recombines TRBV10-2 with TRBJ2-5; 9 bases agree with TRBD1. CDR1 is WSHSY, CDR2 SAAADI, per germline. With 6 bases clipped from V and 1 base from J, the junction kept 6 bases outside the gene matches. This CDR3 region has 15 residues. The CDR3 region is CASSPGTGFQETQYF. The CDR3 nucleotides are TGCGCCAGCAGCCCCGGGACAGGGTTCCAAGAGACCCAGTACTTC.

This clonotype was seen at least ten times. The CDR3 loop reads CASSVGKDRSHEQYF. The DNA of the CDR3 is TGTGCCAGCAGCGTAGGAAAGGACAGATCCCACGAGCAGTACTTC. J is TRBJ2-7 and V is TRBV9, with D possibly being TRBD1 (6 bases). V was pared by 0 bases and J by 5 bases, with 15 bases between. This CDR3 is 15 amino acids long. Germline V CDR1 and CDR2: SGDLS, YYNGEE.

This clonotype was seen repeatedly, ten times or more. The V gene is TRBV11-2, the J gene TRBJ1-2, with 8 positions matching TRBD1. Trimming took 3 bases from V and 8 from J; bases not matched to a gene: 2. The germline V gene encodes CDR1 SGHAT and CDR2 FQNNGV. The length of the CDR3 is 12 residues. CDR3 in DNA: TGTGCCAGCAGCTTCAGGGGGCGCGGCTACACCTTC. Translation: CASSFRGRGYTF.

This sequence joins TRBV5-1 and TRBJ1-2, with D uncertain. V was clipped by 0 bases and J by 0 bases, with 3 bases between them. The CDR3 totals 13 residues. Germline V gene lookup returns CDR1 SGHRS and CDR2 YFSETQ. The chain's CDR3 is CASSLEANYGYTF. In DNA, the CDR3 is TGCGCCAGCAGCTTGGAAGCTAACTATGGCTACACCTTC.

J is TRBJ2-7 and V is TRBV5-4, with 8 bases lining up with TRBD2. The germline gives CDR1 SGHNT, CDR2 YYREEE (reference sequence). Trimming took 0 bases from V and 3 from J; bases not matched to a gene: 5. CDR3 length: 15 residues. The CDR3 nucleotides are TGTGCCAGCAGCTTGGGGCGGGGGGACGTCTACGAGCAGTACTTC. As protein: CASSLGRGDVYEQYF.

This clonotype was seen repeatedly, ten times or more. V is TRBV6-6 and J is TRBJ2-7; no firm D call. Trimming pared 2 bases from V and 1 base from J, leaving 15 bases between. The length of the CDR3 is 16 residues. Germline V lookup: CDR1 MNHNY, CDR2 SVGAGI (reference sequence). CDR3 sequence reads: CASSYGALGKSYEQYF. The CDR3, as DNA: TGTGCCAGCAGTTACGGAGCGCTTGGGAAATCCTACGAGCAGTACTTC.

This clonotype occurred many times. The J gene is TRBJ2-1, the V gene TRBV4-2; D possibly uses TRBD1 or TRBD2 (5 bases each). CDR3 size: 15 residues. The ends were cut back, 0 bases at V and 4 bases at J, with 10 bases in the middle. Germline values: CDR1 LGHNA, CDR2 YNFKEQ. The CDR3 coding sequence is TGTGCCAGCAGCCAAGATCCCAGGGAGTACAATGAGCAGTTCTTC. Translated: CASSQDPREYNEQFF.

CDR3 loop: CASSGTSGGYSYEQYF. CDR3 coding DNA: TGTGCCAGCAGCGGGACTAGCGGGGGGTACTCCTACGAGCAGTACTTC. The rearrangement links TRBV7-3 to TRBJ2-7, with 15 nucleotides matching TRBD2. Germline values: CDR1 SGHTA, CDR2 FQGTGA. V lost 5 bases and J lost 0; bases outside the gene matches: 2. The CDR3 sequence is 16 residues long.

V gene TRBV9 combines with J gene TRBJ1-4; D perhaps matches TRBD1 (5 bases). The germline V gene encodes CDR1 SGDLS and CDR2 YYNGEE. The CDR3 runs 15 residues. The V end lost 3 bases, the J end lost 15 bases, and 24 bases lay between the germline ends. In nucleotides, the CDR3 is TGTGCCAGCAGCGCCCAGGGCTTAGCTGGAGAACGGGTGTTTTTT. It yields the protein CASSAQGLAGERVFF.

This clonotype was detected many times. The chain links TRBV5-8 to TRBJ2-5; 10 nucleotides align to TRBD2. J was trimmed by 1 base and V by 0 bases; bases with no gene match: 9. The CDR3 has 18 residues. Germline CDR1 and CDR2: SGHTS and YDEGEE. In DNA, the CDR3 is TGTGCCAGCAGCTTGGCAGTTGGGACTAGCGACCCCCAAGAGACCCAGTACTTC. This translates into CASSLAVGTSDPQETQYF.

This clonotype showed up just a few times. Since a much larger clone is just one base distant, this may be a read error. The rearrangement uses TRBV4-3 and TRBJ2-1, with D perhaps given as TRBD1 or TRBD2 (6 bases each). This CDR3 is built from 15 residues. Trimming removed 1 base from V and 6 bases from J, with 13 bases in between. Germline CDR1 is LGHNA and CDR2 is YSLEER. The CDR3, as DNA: TGCGCCAGCAGCCAAGGGGGGGCTAGGAGCAATGAGCAGTTCTTC. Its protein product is CASSQGGARSNEQFF.

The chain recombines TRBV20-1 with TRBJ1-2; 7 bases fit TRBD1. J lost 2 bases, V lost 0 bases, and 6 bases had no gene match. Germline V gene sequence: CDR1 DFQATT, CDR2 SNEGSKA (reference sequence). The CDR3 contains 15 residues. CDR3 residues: CSARDGRDRNYGYTF. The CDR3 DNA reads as TGCAGTGCTAGAGACGGCCGGGACAGAAACTATGGCTACACCTTC.

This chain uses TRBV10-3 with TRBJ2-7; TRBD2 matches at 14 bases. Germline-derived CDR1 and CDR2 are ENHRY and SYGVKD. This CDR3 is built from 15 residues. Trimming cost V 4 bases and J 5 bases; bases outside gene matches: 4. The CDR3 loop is CAISVTSGRANEQYF. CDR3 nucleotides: TGTGCCATCAGTGTGACTAGCGGGAGGGCAAACGAGCAGTACTTC.

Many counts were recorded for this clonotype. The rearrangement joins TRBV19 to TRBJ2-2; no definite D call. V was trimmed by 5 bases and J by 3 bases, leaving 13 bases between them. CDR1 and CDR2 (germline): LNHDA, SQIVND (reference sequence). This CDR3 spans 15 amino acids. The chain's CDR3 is CASSGLGFDTGELFF. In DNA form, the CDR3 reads TGTGCCAGTAGTGGTTTAGGGTTTGACACCGGGGAGCTGTTTTTT.

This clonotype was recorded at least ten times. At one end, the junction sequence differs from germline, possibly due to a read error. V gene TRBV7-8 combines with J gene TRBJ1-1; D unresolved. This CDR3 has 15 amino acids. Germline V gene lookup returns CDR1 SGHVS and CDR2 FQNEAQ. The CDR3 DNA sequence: TGTGCCAGCAGCGCCGAGAGCAGTGAAAAGACTGGAGCTTTCTTT. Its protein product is CASSAESSEKTGAFF. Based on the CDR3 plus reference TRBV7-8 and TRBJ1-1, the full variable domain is GAGVSQSPRYKVAKRGQDVALRCDPISGHVSLFWYQQALGQGPEFLTYFQNEAQLDKSGLPSDRFFAERPEGSVSTLKIQRTQQEDSAVYLCASSAESSEKTGAFFGQGTRLTVV.

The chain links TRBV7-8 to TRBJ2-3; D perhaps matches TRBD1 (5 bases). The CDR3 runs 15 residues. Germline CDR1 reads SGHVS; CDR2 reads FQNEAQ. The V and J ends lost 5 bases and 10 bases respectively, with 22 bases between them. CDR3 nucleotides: TGTGCCAGCAGCCAAGAAGGAATCTATACAGGTGCGCAGTATTTT. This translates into CASSQEGIYTGAQYF.

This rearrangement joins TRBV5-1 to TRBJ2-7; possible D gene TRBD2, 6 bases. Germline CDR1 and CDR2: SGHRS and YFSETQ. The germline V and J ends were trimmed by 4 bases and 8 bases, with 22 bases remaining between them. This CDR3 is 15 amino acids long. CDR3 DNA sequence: TGCGCCAGCAGCCTGCGGGGCAGTGCTAGAGTGAAGCAGTACTTC. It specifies CASSLRGSARVKQYF.

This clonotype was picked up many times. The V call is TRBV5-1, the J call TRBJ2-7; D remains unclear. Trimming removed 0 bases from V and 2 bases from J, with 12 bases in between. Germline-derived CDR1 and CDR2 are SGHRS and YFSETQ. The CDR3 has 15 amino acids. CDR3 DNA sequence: TGCGCCAGCAGCTTGGACCTGGTTGGTCCCTACGAGCAGTACTTC. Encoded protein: CASSLDLVGPYEQYF.

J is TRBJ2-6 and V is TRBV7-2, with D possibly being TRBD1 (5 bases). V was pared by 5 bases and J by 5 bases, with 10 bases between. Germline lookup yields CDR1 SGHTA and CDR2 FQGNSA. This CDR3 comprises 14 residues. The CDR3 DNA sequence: TGTGCCAGCAGCCCTATGGGGCGGGCCAACGTCCTGACTTTC. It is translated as CASSPMGRANVLTF.